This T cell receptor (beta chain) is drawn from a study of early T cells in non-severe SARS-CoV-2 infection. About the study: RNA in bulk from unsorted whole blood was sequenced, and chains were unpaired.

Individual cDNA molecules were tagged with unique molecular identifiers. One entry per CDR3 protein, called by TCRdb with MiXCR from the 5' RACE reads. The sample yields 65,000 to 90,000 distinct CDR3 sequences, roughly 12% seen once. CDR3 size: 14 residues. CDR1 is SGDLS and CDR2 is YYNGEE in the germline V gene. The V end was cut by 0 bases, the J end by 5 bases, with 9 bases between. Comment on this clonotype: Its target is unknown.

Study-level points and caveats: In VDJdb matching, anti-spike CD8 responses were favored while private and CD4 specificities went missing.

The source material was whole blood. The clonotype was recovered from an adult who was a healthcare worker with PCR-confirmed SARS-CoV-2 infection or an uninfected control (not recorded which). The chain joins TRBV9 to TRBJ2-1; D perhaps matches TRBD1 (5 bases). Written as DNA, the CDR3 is TGTGCCAGCAGCGTAGTGGGCAGGGACAATGAGCAGTTCTTC. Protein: CASSVVGRDNEQFF.